This TCR beta chain was profiled in a study of T cell repertoires in cytomegalovirus infection. Overall study context: Both recently identified HLA-C-restricted and well-studied HLA-B-restricted CMV epitopes were used in the study. Study-wide results and limits: Using cumulative public TCR beta family frequency, the authors identified those who carried CMV together with the relevant HLA. CMV-specific HLA-C-restricted TCR beta clonotypes dominated the ex vivo response.

There are 16 residues in the CDR3. Looked up from germline, CDR1 is SGHAT and CDR2 is FQNNGV. Unmatched junction bases numbered 9, after V lost 2 bases and J lost 7 bases. This clonotype was counted only a few times. Its target is unknown. TCRdb called the reads again in MiXCR, with one record for every CDR3 protein. Here the sample spans under 200,000 distinct CDR3 sequences, roughly 20% being singletons. Sample: CD8+ T cells from cultured PBMCs, taken from culture after CMV antigen stimulation. The chain has TRBV11-2 and TRBJ2-1, with 9 nucleotides matching TRBD2. The TCR comes from a human donor in good health (CMV status not recorded). Some clones in this sample may be carry-over from other donors' samples. The chain's CDR3 is CASSLRSSGNSNEQFF. The CDR3 DNA follows: TGTGCCAGCAGCTTAAGGTCTAGCGGGAATTCGAATGAGCAGTTCTTC.